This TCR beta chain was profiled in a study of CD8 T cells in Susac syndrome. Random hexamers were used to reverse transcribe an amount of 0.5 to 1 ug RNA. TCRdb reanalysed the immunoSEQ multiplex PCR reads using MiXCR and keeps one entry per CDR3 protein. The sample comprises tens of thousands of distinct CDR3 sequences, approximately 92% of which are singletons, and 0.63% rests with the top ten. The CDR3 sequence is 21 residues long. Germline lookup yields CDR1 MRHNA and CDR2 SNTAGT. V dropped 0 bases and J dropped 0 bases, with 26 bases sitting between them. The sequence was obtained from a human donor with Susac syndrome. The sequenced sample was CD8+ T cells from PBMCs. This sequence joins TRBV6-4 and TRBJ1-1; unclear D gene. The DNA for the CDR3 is TGTGCCAGCAGTGACTCCTTTGGGGTTCGGGAGCGTGAAACCTTGAACACTGAAGCTTTCTTT. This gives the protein CASSDSFGVRERETLNTEAFF.